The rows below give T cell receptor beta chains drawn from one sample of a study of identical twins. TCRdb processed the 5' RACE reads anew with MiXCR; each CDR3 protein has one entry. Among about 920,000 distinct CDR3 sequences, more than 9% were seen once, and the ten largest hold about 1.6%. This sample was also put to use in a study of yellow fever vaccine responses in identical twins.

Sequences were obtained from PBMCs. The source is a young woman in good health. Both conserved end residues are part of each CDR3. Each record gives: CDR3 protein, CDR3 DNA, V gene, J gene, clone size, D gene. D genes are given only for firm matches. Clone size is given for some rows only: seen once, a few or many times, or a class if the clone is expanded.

CASSLEYRSPYNEQFF	TGTGCCAGCAGTTTAGAATACAGGAGCCCCTACAATGAGCAGTTCTTC	TRBV27	TRBJ2-1	few	-
CASSEALFRDRGHIQYF	TGTGCCAGCAGTGAAGCGCTGTTTAGGGACAGGGGGCACATTCAGTACTTC	TRBV6-1	TRBJ2-4	-	TRBD1
CASSLDWPAPNTEAFF	TGTGCCAGCAGCTTAGATTGGCCGGCGCCTAACACTGAAGCTTTCTTT	TRBV11-2	TRBJ1-1	few	-
CASSSGNRDGYTF	TGTGCCAGCAGCTCGGGAAATAGGGATGGCTACACCTTC	TRBV7-9	TRBJ1-2	-	-
CASKLRPSNYGYTF	TGTGCCAGTAAATTGAGACCGTCTAACTATGGCTACACCTTC	TRBV19	TRBJ1-2	-	-
CASRDPTGTSGKIDEQFF	TGTGCCAGCAGAGACCCAACCGGGACTAGCGGGAAGATCGATGAGCAGTTCTTC	TRBV28	TRBJ2-1	few	TRBD2
CASSLPGLAGPNEQFF	TGTGCCAGCAGCCTCCCGGGACTAGCGGGACCTAATGAGCAGTTCTTC	TRBV7-9	TRBJ2-1	-	TRBD2
CASGLGVGHLKTYEQYF	TGTGCTAGTGGTTTGGGAGTCGGACACCTAAAAACCTACGAGCAGTACTTC	TRBV12-5	TRBJ2-7	-	-
CASSPTTGPYNEQFF	TGCGCCAGCAGCCCTACGACAGGGCCCTACAATGAGCAGTTCTTC	TRBV4-1	TRBJ2-1	many	TRBD1
CASSDIRVRASNTEAFF	TGTGCCAGCAGTGATATAAGGGTGCGGGCTAGTAACACTGAAGCTTTCTTT	TRBV6-1	TRBJ1-1	many	-
CATGSTIPFSATNEKLFF	TGTGCCACCGGCTCGACCATCCCCTTCTCTGCAACTAATGAAAAACTGTTTTTT	TRBV28	TRBJ1-4	-	-
CASSVGVSVYEQYF	TGTGCCAGCAGTGTGGGGGTTAGCGTTTACGAGCAGTACTTC	TRBV27	TRBJ2-7	-	-
CSVEGLAGRTDTQYF	TGCAGCGTTGAAGGACTAGCGGGCCGCACAGATACGCAGTATTTT	TRBV29-1	TRBJ2-3	-	TRBD2
CASTTGTQYQPQHF	TGTGCCAGCACCACCGGGACCCAATATCAGCCCCAGCATTTT	TRBV12-3/TRBV12-4	TRBJ1-5	-	-
CATRIAGASTDTRYF	TGTGCCACCAGAATAGCGGGGGCCTCCACAGATACGCGGTATTTT	TRBV15	TRBJ2-3	-	TRBD2
CSAGRDRGVGDKRETQYF	TGCAGTGCCGGCCGGGACAGGGGAGTGGGTGACAAAAGGGAGACCCAGTACTTC	TRBV20-1	TRBJ2-5	-	TRBD1
CASSAPGQGGDTQYF	TGTGCCAGCAGCGCTCCGGGACAGGGTGGAGATACGCAGTATTTT	TRBV11-2	TRBJ2-3	few	TRBD1
CAISEGGGRQTQYF	TGTGCCATCAGTGAGGGTGGCGGGAGGCAGACCCAGTACTTC	TRBV10-3	TRBJ2-5	few	TRBD2
CASSANQGNTIYF	TGTGCCAGCAGCGCGAATCAAGGAAACACCATATATTTT	TRBV9	TRBJ1-3	-	-
CASSLGYGGPNEQFF	TGCGCCAGCAGCTTGGGTTACGGGGGGCCCAATGAGCAGTTCTTC	TRBV5-1	TRBJ2-1	-	-
CASSFTVRDTEAFF	TGCGCCAGCAGCTTTACTGTCCGGGACACTGAAGCTTTCTTT	TRBV5-1	TRBJ1-1	many	-
CASRGGAGVEAFF	TGTGCCAGCAGGGGAGGGGCCGGGGTTGAAGCTTTCTTT	TRBV12-3/TRBV12-4	TRBJ1-1	-	-
CASRGQGYSSYNSPLHF	TGTGCCAGCAGAGGACAGGGCTATAGCTCCTATAATTCACCCCTCCACTTT	TRBV12-3/TRBV12-4	TRBJ1-6	many	TRBD1
CASSQGPPEAFF	TGCGCCAGCAGCCAAGGTCCACCTGAAGCTTTCTTT	TRBV4-1	TRBJ1-1	-	-
CASSQNGANGELFF	TGTGCCAGCAGCCAAAACGGGGCCAACGGGGAGCTGTTTTTT	TRBV14	TRBJ2-2	few	-
CATSGRLAGNTGELFF	TGTGCCACCAGTGGGCGACTAGCGGGGAACACCGGGGAGCTGTTTTTT	TRBV24-1	TRBJ2-2	-	TRBD2
CASGPLAYGYTF	TGTGCCAGCGGTCCACTTGCCTATGGCTACACCTTC	TRBV6-2/TRBV6-3	TRBJ1-2	few	-
CASRPGQGLNTEAFF	TGTGCCAGCAGACCCGGACAGGGGTTGAACACTGAAGCTTTCTTT	TRBV7-9	TRBJ1-1	-	TRBD1
CASSSRPVTNTEAFF	TGTGCCAGCAGTTCTCGACCGGTCACCAACACTGAAGCTTTCTTT	TRBV12-3/TRBV12-4	TRBJ1-1	many	-
CATSLPPAGGGNEQFF	TGTGCCACCAGTTTGCCCCCAGCGGGGGGAGGAAATGAGCAGTTCTTC	TRBV15	TRBJ2-1	-	TRBD2
CASSLGLAGEETQYF	TGTGCCAGCAGCTTGGGACTAGCGGGGGAAGAGACCCAGTACTTC	TRBV28	TRBJ2-5	many	TRBD2
CASSLPSQTIYF	TGTGCCAGCAGTTTACCATCCCAGACCATATATTTT	TRBV28	TRBJ1-3	-	-
CSARAQDPGLAGANEQFF	TGCAGTGCTAGAGCCCAGGACCCGGGACTAGCGGGAGCCAATGAGCAGTTCTTC	TRBV20-1	TRBJ2-1	-	TRBD2
CSASGLDQETQYF	TGCAGTGCTAGCGGACTAGACCAAGAGACCCAGTACTTC	TRBV20-1	TRBJ2-5	-	TRBD2
CASSQVGDPAFF	TGCGCCAGCAGCCAAGTCGGAGATCCAGCTTTCTTT	TRBV4-1	TRBJ1-1	few	-
CAISMVGGRYNEQFF	TGTGCCATCAGCATGGTAGGGGGGAGGTACAATGAGCAGTTCTTC	TRBV10-3	TRBJ2-1	-	-
CASSLTSGSSEQYF	TGTGCCAGCAGCTTAACTAGCGGGAGTTCCGAGCAGTACTTC	TRBV7-9	TRBJ2-7	many	TRBD2
CASSQSGILYNEQFF	TGTGCCAGCAGTCAAAGCGGGATACTTTACAATGAGCAGTTCTTC	TRBV7-2	TRBJ2-1	few	TRBD2
CASGLRVLGTDTQYF	TGTGCCAGCGGACTAAGAGTTTTGGGCACAGATACGCAGTATTTT	TRBV28	TRBJ2-3	few	-
CASSLSPGWGAFF	TGTGCCAGCAGTTTATCTCCGGGCTGGGGGGCTTTCTTT	TRBV27	TRBJ1-1	many	-
CASSHAGTSYGYTF	TGCGCCAGCAGCCACGCCGGGACGTCCTATGGCTACACCTTC	TRBV4-1	TRBJ1-2	-	-
CASKGTGQTGELFF	TGTGCCAGCAAGGGGACAGGGCAAACCGGGGAGCTGTTTTTT	TRBV2	TRBJ2-2	few	TRBD1
CATSDPTLRDEQFF	TGTGCCACCAGTGACCCTACCCTGCGGGATGAGCAGTTCTTC	TRBV24-1	TRBJ2-1	-	-
CASSLEQGRDTQYF	TGCGCCAGCAGCTTGGAGCAGGGTAGAGATACGCAGTATTTT	TRBV5-1	TRBJ2-3	many	-
CSASGPGMNTGELFF	TGCAGTGCTAGTGGGCCGGGGATGAACACCGGGGAGCTGTTTTTT	TRBV20-1	TRBJ2-2	-	-
CAIRDQEAQYF	TGTGCCATCAGAGACCAAGAGGCCCAGTACTTC	TRBV10-3	TRBJ2-5	-	-
CASSLTGGGKTQYF	TGTGCCAGCAGTTTAACAGGGGGCGGAAAGACCCAGTACTTC	TRBV12-3/TRBV12-4	TRBJ2-5	-	TRBD1
CASSESTSSGIQYF	TGTGCCAGCAGCGAATCTACTAGCTCTGGCATTCAGTACTTC	TRBV2	TRBJ2-4	-	-
CATSRDAAAGELFF	TGTGCCACCAGCAGAGATGCCGCAGCCGGGGAGCTGTTTTTT	TRBV15	TRBJ2-2	few	-
CASSLSQGSVLHTEAFF	TGCGCCAGCAGCTTGAGTCAGGGGTCTGTTTTGCACACTGAAGCTTTCTTT	TRBV5-1	TRBJ1-1	-	-
CASLLAGDYNEQFF	TGTGCCAGCTTACTAGCGGGGGACTACAATGAGCAGTTCTTC	TRBV7-8	TRBJ2-1	-	TRBD2
CASSGTAYNEQFF	TGTGCCAGTTCCGGGACAGCCTACAATGAGCAGTTCTTC	TRBV6-1	TRBJ2-1	many	TRBD1
CASSEYSDTREAFF	TGTGCCAGCAGTGAATATTCGGACACCCGCGAGGCTTTCTTT	TRBV25-1	TRBJ1-1	few	-
CASRPRHLREQYF	TGTGCCAGCAGACCTCGACATTTACGGGAGCAGTACTTC	TRBV12-3/TRBV12-4	TRBJ2-7	-	-
CASSGTSGDYNEQFF	TGTGCCAGCAGCGGAACTAGCGGGGACTACAATGAGCAGTTCTTC	TRBV7-9	TRBJ2-1	few	TRBD2
CASSLDGPGWANEKLFF	TGTGCCAGCAGCTTGGATGGTCCGGGATGGGCTAATGAAAAACTGTTTTTT	TRBV11-2	TRBJ1-4	few	-
CASSLIMGTEAFF	TGCGCCAGCAGCTTAATCATGGGGACTGAAGCTTTCTTT	TRBV5-1	TRBJ1-1	many	-